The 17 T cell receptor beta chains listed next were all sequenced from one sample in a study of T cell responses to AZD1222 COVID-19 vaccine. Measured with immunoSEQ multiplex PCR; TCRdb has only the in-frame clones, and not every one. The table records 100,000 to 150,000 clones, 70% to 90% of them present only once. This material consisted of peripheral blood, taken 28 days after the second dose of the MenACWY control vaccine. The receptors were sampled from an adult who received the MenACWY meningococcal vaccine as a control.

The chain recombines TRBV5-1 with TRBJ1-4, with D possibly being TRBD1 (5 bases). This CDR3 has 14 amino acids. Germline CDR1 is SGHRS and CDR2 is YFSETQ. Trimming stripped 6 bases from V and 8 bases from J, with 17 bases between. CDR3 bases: TGCGCCAGCACCAGGGACGGGGGGAACGAAAAACTGTTTTTT. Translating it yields CASTRDGGNEKLFF.

The CDR3 DNA sequence: TGTGCCAGCAGCCCGGGGACTAGCGGTACCAATGAGCAGTTCTTC. It is translated as CASSPGTSGTNEQFF. The chain has TRBV7-3 and TRBJ2-1; 11 bases are a match to TRBD2. CDR1 and CDR2 from the germline V gene are SGHTA and FQGTGA. This CDR3 has 15 residues. V trimming: 5 bases; J trimming: 6 bases; junction bases outside the gene matches: 6.

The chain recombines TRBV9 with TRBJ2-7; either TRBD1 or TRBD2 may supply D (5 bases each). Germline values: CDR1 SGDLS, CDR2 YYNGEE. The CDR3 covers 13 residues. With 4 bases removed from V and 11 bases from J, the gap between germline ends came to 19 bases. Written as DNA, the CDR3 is TGTGCCAGCAGCCCCCAGGTCGAGGGGACGGAGTACTTC. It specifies CASSPQVEGTEYF.

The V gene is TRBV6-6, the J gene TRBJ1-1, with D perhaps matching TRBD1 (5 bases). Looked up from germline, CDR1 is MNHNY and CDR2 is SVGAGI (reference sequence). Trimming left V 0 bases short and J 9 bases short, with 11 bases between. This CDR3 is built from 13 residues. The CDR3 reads CASSYSIREKAFF. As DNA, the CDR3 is TGTGCCAGCAGTTACTCGATCAGGGAGAAAGCTTTCTTT.

The CDR3 reads CASSPRDRDTGELFF. DNA of the CDR3: TGCGCCAGCAGCCCCCGGGACAGGGACACCGGGGAGCTGTTTTTT. The chain links TRBV4-1 to TRBJ2-2, with 9 positions matching TRBD1. Germline CDR1 and CDR2: MGHRA and YSYEKL. J was trimmed by 3 bases and V by 4 bases; bases with no gene match: 3. There are 15 residues in the CDR3.

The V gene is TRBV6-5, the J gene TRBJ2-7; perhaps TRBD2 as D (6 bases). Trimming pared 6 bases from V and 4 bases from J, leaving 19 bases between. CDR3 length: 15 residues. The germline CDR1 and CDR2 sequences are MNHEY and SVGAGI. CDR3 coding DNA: TGTGCCAGCAGCCCCCGGAGGCGGGATTCATACGAGCAGTACTTC. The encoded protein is CASSPRRRDSYEQYF.

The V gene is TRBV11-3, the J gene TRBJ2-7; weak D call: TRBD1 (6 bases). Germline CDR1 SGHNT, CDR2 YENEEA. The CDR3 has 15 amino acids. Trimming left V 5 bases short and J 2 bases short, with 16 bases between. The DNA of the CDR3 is TGTGCCAGCAGCCTGGGGGCAGACGCCACCTACGAGCAGTACTTC. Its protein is CASSLGADATYEQYF.

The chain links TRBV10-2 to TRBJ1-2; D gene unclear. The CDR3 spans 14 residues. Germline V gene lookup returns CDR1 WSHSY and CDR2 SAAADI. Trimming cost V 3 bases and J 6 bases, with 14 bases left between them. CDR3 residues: CASSDRPGTHGYTF. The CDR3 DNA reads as TGCGCCAGCAGTGATCGGCCAGGTACCCATGGCTACACCTTC.

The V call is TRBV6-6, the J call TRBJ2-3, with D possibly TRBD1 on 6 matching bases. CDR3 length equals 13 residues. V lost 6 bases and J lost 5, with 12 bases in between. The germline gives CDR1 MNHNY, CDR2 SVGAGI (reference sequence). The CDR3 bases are TGTGCCAGCAGATGGCAGGGGAGAGATACGCAGTATTTT. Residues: CASRWQGRDTQYF.

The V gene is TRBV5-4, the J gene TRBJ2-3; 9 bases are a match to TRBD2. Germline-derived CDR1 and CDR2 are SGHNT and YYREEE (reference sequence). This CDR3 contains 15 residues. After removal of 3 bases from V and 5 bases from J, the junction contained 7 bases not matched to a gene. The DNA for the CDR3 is TGTGCCAGCAGCTCAAAGGCGGGAGGGGTAGATACGCAGTATTTT. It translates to CASSSKAGGVDTQYF.

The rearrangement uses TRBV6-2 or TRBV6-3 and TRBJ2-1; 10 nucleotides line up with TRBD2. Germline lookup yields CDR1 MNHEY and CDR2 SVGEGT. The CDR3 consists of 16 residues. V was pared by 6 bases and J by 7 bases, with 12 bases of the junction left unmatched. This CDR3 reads CASSNPAGGPSNEQFF. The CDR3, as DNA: TGTGCCAGCAGCAACCCAGCGGGAGGGCCGTCGAATGAGCAGTTCTTC.

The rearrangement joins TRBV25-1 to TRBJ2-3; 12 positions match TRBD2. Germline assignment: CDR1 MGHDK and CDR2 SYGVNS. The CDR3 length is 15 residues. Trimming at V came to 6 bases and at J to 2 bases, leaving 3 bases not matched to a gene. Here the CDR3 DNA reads TGTGCCAGCAGGGGGACTAGCGGGTCCACAGATACGCAGTATTTT. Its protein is CASRGTSGSTDTQYF. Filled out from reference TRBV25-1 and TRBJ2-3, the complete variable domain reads EADIYQTPRYLVIGTGKKITLECSQTMGHDKMYWYQQDPGMELHLIHYSYGVNSTEKGDLSSESTVSRIRTEHFPLTLESARPSHTSQYLCASRGTSGSTDTQYFGPGTRLTVL.

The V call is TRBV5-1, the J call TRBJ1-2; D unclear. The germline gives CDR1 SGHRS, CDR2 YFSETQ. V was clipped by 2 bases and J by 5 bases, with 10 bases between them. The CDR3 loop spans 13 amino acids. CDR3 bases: TGCGCCAGCAGCTTAGGTCAGGAGTATGGCTACACCTTC. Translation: CASSLGQEYGYTF.

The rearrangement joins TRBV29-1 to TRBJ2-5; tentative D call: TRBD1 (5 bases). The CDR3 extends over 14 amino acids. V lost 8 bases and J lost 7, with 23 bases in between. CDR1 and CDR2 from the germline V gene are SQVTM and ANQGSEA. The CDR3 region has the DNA TGCAGCCCGCGGACACCACCCCGCCCTTTGACCCAGTACTTC. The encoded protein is CSPRTPPRPLTQYF.

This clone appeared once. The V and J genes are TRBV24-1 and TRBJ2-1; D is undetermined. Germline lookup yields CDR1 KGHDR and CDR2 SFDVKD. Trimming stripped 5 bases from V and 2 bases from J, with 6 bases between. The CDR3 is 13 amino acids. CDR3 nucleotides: TGTGCCACCAGTGGAAATACCTACAATGAGCAGTTCTTC. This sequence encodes CATSGNTYNEQFF.

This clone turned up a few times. CDR3 bases: TGCGCCAGCAGCCAAAACGCGGACAGGGGTGTCCAGGAACTGTTTTTT. Its protein product is CASSQNADRGVQELFF. This chain links TRBV4-1 with TRBJ1-4; 9 bases line up with TRBD1. CDR3 length equals 16 residues. The V gene end was trimmed by 2 bases and the J gene end by 12 bases; junction bases not matched to a gene: 13. Germline-derived CDR1 and CDR2 are MGHRA and YSYEKL.

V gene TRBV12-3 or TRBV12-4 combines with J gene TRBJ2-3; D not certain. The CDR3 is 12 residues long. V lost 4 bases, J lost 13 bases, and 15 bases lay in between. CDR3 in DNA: TGTGCCAGCAGTTCCTCCTCCAGCCGGGAGTATTTT. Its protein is CASSSSSSREYF.